These 12 T cell receptor beta chains share one sample of origin, sequenced in a study of metastatic and nonmetastatic thyroid tumors. Via MiXCR, TCRdb re-called the PCR reads. The sample yields about 92,000 clones, just under 15% seen once. The entire patient cohort was treatment-naive prior to thyroid surgery. The sequencing sample was made of blood. The receptors originated from a female donor with papillary thyroid cancer or a benign thyroid nodule (not recorded which). Some clones in this sample may be carry-over from other donors' samples.

Note on this clone: Given a much more abundant clone one base away, this may be a read error. V and J are TRBV20-1 and TRBJ1-4; D remains unclear. This CDR3 is 11 amino acids long. The germline CDR1 and CDR2 sequences are DFQATT and SNEGSKA (reference sequence). V shed 8 bases and J shed 5 bases, with 9 bases lying between them. The CDR3 spells CSWQSNEKLFF. In DNA form, the CDR3 reads TGCAGTTGGCAGAGCAATGAAAAACTGTTTTTT.

As to this clone: Given a much more abundant clone one base away, this may be a read error. This same CDR3 is encoded by further DNA sequences in the sample. This chain links TRBV15 with TRBJ2-5; tentatively, D is TRBD1 (6 bases). The CDR3 has 17 amino acids. Germline CDR1 and CDR2: LNHNV and YYDKDF (reference sequence). Trimming took off 0 bases at V and 1 base at J, with 15 bases between the two ends. This chain's CDR3 is CATSRDRTGWGQETQYF. CDR3 DNA sequence: TGTGCCACCAGCAGAGATCGTACAGGGTGGGGCCAAGAGACCCAGTACTTC.

For this clone: Possible read error: a much larger clone is one base away. The J gene is TRBJ1-1, the V gene TRBV19; TRBD1 is a possible D gene (5 bases). The CDR3 runs to 15 residues. Germline V lookup: CDR1 LNHDA, CDR2 SQIVND (reference sequence). The CDR3 here is CASILTEGLNAEAFF. Here the CDR3 DNA reads TGTGCCAGTATTTTGACAGAGGGATTGAACGCTGAAGCTTTCTTT.

This clone was seen at least ten times. The chain joins TRBV15 to TRBJ1-1; D gene uncertain. CDR1 LNHNV and CDR2 YYDKDF come from the germline V gene (reference sequence). The CDR3 totals 13 residues. The V end was cut by 3 bases, the J end by 2 bases, with 7 bases between. The CDR3 coding sequence is TGTGCCACCAGCAGCCACAGCAACACTGAAGCTTTCTTT. Translated: CATSSHSNTEAFF.

Points on this clone: A single base separates this from a much larger clone, so it may be a read error. J is TRBJ1-2 and V is TRBV7-9; D ambiguous. CDR3 length: 13 amino acids. The germline gives CDR1 SEHNR, CDR2 FQNEAQ (reference sequence). The V gene lost 5 bases and the J gene lost 2 bases, with 9 bases spanning the gap. CDR3 region: CASSPPVNYGYTF. CDR3 nucleotide sequence: TGTGCCAGCAGCCCCCCGGTGAACTATGGCTACACCTTC. The variable domain in full, completed from reference TRBV7-9 and TRBJ1-2, reads DTGVSQNPRHKITKRGQNVTFRCDPISEHNRLYWYRQTLGQGPEFLTYFQNEAQLEKSRLLSDRFSAERPKGSFSTLEIQRTEQGDSAMYLCASSPPVNYGYTFGSGTRLTVV.

This clone was observed a few times. The genes are TRBV10-1 and TRBJ1-1; possibly TRBD1 for D (5 bases). The V gene lost 3 bases and the J gene lost 6 bases, with 17 bases spanning the gap. This CDR3 has 15 residues. The germline V gene has CDR1 WNHNN and CDR2 SYGVQD (reference sequence). CDR3 sequence reads: CASSEYEGVTAEAFF. The DNA for the CDR3 is TGCGCCAGCAGTGAATATGAAGGGGTAACCGCTGAAGCTTTCTTT.

This clone appeared many times. Other DNA sequences within the sample encode an identical CDR3. The rearrangement uses TRBV18 and TRBJ2-7, with D possibly TRBD1 on 6 matching bases. The V end was cut by 6 bases, the J end by 7 bases, with 13 bases between. The CDR3 extends over 12 amino acids. Germline lookup yields CDR1 KGHSH and CDR2 LQKENI. CDR3 loop: CASSPDRSEQYF. CDR3 coding DNA: TGTGCCAGCTCCCCCGACAGGTCTGAGCAGTACTTC. The variable domain in full, with the rest retrieved from reference TRBV18 and TRBJ2-7, is NAGVMQNPRHLVRRRGQEARLRCSPMKGHSHVYWYRQLPEEGLKFMVYLQKENIIDESGMPKERFSAEFPKEGPSILRIQQVVRGDSAAYFCASSPDRSEQYFGPGTRLTVT.

This clone was counted many times. The chain links TRBV11-1 to TRBJ1-1; TRBD1 might be the D (5 bases). Germline CDR1 reads SGHAT; CDR2 reads FQDESV (reference sequence). The CDR3 consists of 16 residues. With 1 base removed from V and 5 bases from J, the gap between germline ends came to 17 bases. The CDR3 nucleotides read TGTGCCAGCAGCTTAGTCGGCCGTGGGGGGGAGACTGAAGCTTTCTTT. Protein: CASSLVGRGGETEAFF.

This clone was observed at least ten times. The chain uses TRBV27 and TRBJ1-2; D is possibly TRBD1 (6 bases). CDR1 and CDR2 (germline): MNHEY, SMNVEV (reference sequence). V lost 4 bases and J lost 0, with 12 bases in between. The CDR3 contains 15 residues. Here the CDR3 reads CASSSGGPANYGYTF. Written as DNA, the CDR3 is TGTGCCAGCAGTTCGGGGGGCCCAGCTAACTATGGCTACACCTTC.

As to this clone: The junction differs from germline at one of its ends, possibly a read error. The V call is TRBV6-1, the J call TRBJ2-7, with TRBD1 as a possible D gene (6 bases). This CDR3 has 13 amino acids. CDR1 is MNHNS, CDR2 SASEGT, per germline. CDR3 amino acids: CASSFWDIDEHYF. The DNA of the CDR3 is TGTGCCAGCAGTTTTTGGGACATTGACGAGCATTACTTC.

This clone showed up many times. This sequence joins TRBV27 and TRBJ2-1; 9 nucleotides line up with TRBD2. Germline loops: CDR1 MNHEY, CDR2 SMNVEV (reference sequence). This CDR3 has 17 amino acids. V lost 6 bases, J lost 7 bases, and 16 bases stayed unmatched. CDR3 DNA: TGTGCCAGCAGACTTATCGGGCGGGGGGGCCCTTGGAATGAGCAGTTCTTC. Translating gives CASRLIGRGGPWNEQFF.

In this sample, this clone turned up many times. The DNA is omitted, as the CDR3 cannot be located on it reliably, and the CDR3 follows TCRdb's listing. The chain carries TRBV27 and TRBJ2-4; the table's D call TRBD1 went unverified against the DNA. Germline lookup yields CDR1 MNHEY and CDR2 SMNVEV (reference sequence). The CDR3 comprises 13 residues, both ends counted. The CDR3 loop reads CASSFGPGNIQYF.